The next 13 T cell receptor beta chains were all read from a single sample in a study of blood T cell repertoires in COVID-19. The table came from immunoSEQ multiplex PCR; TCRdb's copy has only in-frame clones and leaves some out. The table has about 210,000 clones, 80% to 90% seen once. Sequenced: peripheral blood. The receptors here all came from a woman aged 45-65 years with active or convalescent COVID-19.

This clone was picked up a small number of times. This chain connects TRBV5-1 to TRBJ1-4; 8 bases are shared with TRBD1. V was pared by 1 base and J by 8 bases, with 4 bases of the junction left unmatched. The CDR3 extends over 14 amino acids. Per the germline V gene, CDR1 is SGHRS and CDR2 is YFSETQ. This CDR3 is CASSLQGAVEKLFF. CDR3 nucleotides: TGCGCCAGCAGCTTGCAGGGGGCGGTGGAAAAACTGTTTTTT.

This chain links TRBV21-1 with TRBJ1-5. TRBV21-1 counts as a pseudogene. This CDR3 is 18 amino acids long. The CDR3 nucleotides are TGTGCCAGCAGCAAAGATACGATAGGAGGAGCTGGCAATCAGCCCCAGCATTTT. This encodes CASSKDTIGGAGNQPQHF.

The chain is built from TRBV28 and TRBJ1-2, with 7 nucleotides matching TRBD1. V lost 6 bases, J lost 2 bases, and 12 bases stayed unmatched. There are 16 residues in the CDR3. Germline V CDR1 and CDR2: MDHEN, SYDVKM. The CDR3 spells CASSLFHPGQNYGYTF. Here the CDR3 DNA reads TGTGCCAGCAGCTTGTTCCATCCGGGACAGAACTATGGCTACACCTTC.

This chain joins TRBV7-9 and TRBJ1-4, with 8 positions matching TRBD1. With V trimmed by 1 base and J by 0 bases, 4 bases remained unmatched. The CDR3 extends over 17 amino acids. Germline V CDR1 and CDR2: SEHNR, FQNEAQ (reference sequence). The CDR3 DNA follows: TGTGCCAGCAGCTTAGGGACAGGGTTTTCAACTAATGAAAAACTGTTTTTT. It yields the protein CASSLGTGFSTNEKLFF. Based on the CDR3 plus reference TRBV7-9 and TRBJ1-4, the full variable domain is DTGVSQNPRHKITKRGQNVTFRCDPISEHNRLYWYRQTLGQGPEFLTYFQNEAQLEKSRLLSDRFSAERPKGSFSTLEIQRTEQGDSAMYLCASSLGTGFSTNEKLFFGSGTQLSVL.

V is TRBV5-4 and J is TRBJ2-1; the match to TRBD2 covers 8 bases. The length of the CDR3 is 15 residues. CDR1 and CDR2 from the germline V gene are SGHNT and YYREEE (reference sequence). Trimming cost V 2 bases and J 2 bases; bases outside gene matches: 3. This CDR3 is CASSFRGGAYNEQFF. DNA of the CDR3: TGTGCCAGCAGCTTCCGGGGGGGAGCCTACAATGAGCAGTTCTTC.

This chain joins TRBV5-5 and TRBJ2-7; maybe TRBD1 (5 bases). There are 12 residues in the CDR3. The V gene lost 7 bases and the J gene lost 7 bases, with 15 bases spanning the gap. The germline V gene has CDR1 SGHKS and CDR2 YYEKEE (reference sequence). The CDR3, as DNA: TGTGCCAGCGCCTCTTTGGGGCTTGAGCAGTACTTC. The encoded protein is CASASLGLEQYF.

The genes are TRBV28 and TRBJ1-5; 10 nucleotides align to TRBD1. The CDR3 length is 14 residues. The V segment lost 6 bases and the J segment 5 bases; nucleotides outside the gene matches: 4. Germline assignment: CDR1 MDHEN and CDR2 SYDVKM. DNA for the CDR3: TGTGCCAGCAGGGCCGGGACAGGGGATCAGCCCCAGCATTTT. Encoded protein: CASRAGTGDQPQHF.

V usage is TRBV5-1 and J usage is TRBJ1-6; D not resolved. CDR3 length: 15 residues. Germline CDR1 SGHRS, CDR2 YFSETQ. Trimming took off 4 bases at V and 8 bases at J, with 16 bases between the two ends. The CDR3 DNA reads TGCGCCAGCAGCAGCAGGCCCGGGAAGGATTCACCCCTCCACTTT. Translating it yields CASSSRPGKDSPLHF.

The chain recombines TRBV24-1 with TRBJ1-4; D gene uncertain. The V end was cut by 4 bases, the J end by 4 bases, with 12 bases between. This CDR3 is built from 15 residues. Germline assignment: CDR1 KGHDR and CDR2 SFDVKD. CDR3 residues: CATSDSGRLNEKLFF. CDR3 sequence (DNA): TGTGCCACCAGTGACTCAGGTCGGCTTAATGAAAAACTGTTTTTT.

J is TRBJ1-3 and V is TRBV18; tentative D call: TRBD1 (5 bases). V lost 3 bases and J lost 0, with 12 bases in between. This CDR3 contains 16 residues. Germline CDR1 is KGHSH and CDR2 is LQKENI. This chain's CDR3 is CASSPSTGGSGNTIYF. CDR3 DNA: TGTGCCAGCTCACCTTCGACGGGGGGCTCTGGAAACACCATATATTTT. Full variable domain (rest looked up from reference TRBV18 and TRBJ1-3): NAGVMQNPRHLVRRRGQEARLRCSPMKGHSHVYWYRQLPEEGLKFMVYLQKENIIDESGMPKERFSAEFPKEGPSILRIQQVVRGDSAAYFCASSPSTGGSGNTIYFGEGSWLTVV.

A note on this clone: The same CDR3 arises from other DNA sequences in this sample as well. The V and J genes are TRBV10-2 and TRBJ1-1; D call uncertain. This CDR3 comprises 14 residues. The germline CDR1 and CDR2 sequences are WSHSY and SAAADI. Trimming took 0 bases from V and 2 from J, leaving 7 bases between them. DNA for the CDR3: TGCGCCAGCAGTGAGTCGAGGGCTAACACTGAAGCTTTCTTT. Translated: CASSESRANTEAFF.

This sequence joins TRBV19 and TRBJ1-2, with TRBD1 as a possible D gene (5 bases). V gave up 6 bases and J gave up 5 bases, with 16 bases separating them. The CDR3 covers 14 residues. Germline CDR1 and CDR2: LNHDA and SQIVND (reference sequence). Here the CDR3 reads CASSSPPGQYGYTF. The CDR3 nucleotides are TGTGCCAGTAGCTCCCCACCAGGGCAATATGGCTACACCTTC. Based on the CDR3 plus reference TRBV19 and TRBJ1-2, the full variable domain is DGGITQSPKYLFRKEGQNVTLSCEQNLNHDAMYWYRQDPGQGLRLIYYSQIVNDFQKGDIAEGYSVSREKKESFPLTVTSAQKNPTAFYLCASSSPPGQYGYTFGSGTRLTVV.

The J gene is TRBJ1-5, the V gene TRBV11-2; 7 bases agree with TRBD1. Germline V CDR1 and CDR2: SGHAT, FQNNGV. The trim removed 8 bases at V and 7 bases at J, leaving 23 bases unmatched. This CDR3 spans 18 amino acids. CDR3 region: CASPPGGLGAGGRQPQHF. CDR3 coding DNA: TGTGCCAGCCCTCCTGGAGGACTCGGGGCAGGGGGAAGACAGCCCCAGCATTTT.